Sequencing of this T cell receptor (beta chain) was carried out in a study of T cell responses to AZD1222 COVID-19 vaccine. General study findings and limits: At study baseline, merely five or six AZD1222 recipients were seropositive.

Sequencing was performed with immunoSEQ multiplex PCR; in TCRdb, only in-frame clones are kept and a portion is missing. The table records more than 100,000 clones, about 93% of them present only once. Per the germline V gene, CDR1 is SEHNR and CDR2 is FQNEAQ (reference sequence). The CDR3 is 18 amino acids. Trimming shortened V by 2 bases and J by 0 bases, and 19 bases separated the two germline ends. Comments on this clone: Its cognate antigen is unknown.

This clonotype originated in an adult in good health. Specimen: peripheral blood, collected on day 0 of AZD1222 vaccination. The chain joins TRBV7-9 to TRBJ1-1, with TRBD1 as a possible D gene (6 bases). For the CDR3, the DNA is TGTGCCAGCAGCTTATTTCTCGTCAGGGGCTTAATGAACACTGAAGCTTTCTTT. Amino acids: CASSLFLVRGLMNTEAFF.